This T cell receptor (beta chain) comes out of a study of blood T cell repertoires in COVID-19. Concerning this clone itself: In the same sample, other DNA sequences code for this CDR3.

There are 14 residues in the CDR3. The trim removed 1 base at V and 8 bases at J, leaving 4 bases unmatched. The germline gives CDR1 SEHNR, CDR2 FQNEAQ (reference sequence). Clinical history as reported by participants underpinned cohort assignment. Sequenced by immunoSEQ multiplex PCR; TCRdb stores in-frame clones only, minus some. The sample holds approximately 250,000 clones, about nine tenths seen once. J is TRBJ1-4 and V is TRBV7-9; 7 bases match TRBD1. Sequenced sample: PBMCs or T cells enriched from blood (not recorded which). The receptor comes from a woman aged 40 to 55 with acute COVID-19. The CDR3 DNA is TGTGCCAGCAGCTTAGGACAGGGTAGCGAAAAACTGTTTTTT. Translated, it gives CASSLGQGSEKLFF.